The sequence of this T cell receptor (beta chain) was determined in a study of blood T cell repertoires in COVID-19. Per the study methods: For nucleated cells, counts were estimated from reference gene primer amplification. Clones were read by immunoSEQ multiplex PCR, and TCRdb kept only the in-frame ones, dropping some. The DNA gave D and trimming, while V, J and clone size come from that table. The sample lists 35,000 to 40,000 clones, less than 90% seen once, with more than 1.5% in the top ten. Recruited during active infection, patients (from Seattle) were subsequently followed longitudinally. The CDR3 extends over 14 amino acids. The V gene's germline CDR1 is MDHEN and CDR2 SYDVKM. With V trimmed by 9 bases and J by 3 bases, 7 bases remained unmatched.

The chain combines TRBV28 with TRBJ2-3, with TRBD2 matching over 9 bases. The sample taken for sequencing was peripheral blood. This receptor was obtained from a man in his 60s with COVID-19, enrolled during active disease. CDR3 sequence reads: CASRDSGRTDTQYF. In nucleotides, the CDR3 is TGTGCCAGTAGAGATAGCGGGAGAACAGATACGCAGTATTTT.